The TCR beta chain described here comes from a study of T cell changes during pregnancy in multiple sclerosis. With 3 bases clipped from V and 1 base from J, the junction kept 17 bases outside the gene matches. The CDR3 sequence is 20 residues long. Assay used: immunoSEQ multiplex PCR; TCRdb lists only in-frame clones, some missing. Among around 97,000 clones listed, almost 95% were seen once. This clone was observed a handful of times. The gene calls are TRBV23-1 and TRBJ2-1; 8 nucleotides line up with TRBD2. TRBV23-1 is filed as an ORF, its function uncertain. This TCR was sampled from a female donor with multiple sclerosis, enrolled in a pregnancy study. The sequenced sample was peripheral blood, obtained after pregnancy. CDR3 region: CASSHSPGLVLLGSYNEQFF. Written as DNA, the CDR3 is TGCGCCAGCAGTCATTCTCCGGGACTAGTTCTCTTAGGGTCCTACAATGAGCAGTTCTTC.